These 27 T cell receptor beta chains came from one sample sequenced in a study of blood T cell repertoires in COVID-19. Only in-frame clones appear in the TCRdb table, and some are missing; sequencing was by immunoSEQ multiplex PCR. The sample records about 250,000 clones, approximately 84% being singletons. The sequencing input was PBMCs or T cells enriched from blood (not recorded which). These receptors all stem from a man between 45 and 60 years old who had recovered from COVID-19.

J is TRBJ2-1 and V is TRBV25-1; a weak D match, TRBD1 (5 bases). Trimming took off 10 bases at V and 5 bases at J, with 15 bases between the two ends. The CDR3 runs to 13 residues. The V gene's germline CDR1 is MGHDK and CDR2 SYGVNS. This chain's CDR3 is CATHGQFHNEQFF. For the CDR3, the DNA is TGTGCCACCCATGGACAATTTCACAATGAGCAGTTCTTC.

The V call is TRBV7-8, the J call TRBJ2-7; TRBD2 matches at 12 bases. The CDR3 is 16 amino acids. The V gene end was trimmed by 4 bases and the J gene end by 1 base; junction bases not matched to a gene: 5. CDR1 and CDR2 from the germline V gene are SGHVS and FQNEAQ. The CDR3 DNA follows: TGTGCCAGCAGCTCCGGACTAGCGGGAAGATCCTACGAGCAGTACTTC. Amino acid sequence: CASSSGLAGRSYEQYF.

The rearrangement joins TRBV27 to TRBJ1-1; D perhaps matches TRBD1 (6 bases). The V and J ends lost 2 bases and 4 bases respectively, with 8 bases between them. CDR3 length equals 13 residues. Germline V gene lookup returns CDR1 MNHEY and CDR2 SMNVEV (reference sequence). CDR3 protein: CASSLQGSTEAFF. In DNA form, the CDR3 reads TGTGCCAGCAGTTTACAGGGGAGCACTGAAGCTTTCTTT.

V gene TRBV28 combines with J gene TRBJ2-1, with 8 bases lining up with TRBD2. Germline trimming cut 6 bases from V and 9 bases from J; bases unmatched to any gene: 10. This CDR3 is 14 amino acids long. Germline V gene lookup returns CDR1 MDHEN and CDR2 SYDVKM. CDR3 bases: TGTGCCAGCAGGGGGGGCGAGCGGGAGTTTGAGCAGTTCTTC. Translating it yields CASRGGEREFEQFF.

The chain uses TRBV7-2 and TRBJ2-3, with TRBD2 matching 10 bases. The V and J ends lost 1 base and 7 bases, in that order; junction bases with no gene match: 11. Germline V gives CDR1 SGHTA, CDR2 FQGNSA. This CDR3 comprises 17 residues. In DNA form, the CDR3 reads TGTGCCAGCAGCTTAGGAAGGGGGAGCGGGAGGGAAAATACGCAGTATTTT. Protein product: CASSLGRGSGRENTQYF.

J is TRBJ2-3 and V is TRBV11-3; TRBD2 matches at 8 bases. The CDR3 is 15 residues long. Germline V lookup: CDR1 SGHNT, CDR2 YENEEA. After removal of 3 bases from V and 6 bases from J, the junction contained 8 bases not matched to a gene. CDR3: CASSLRGLGADTQYF. In DNA, the CDR3 is TGTGCCAGCAGCTTGAGGGGACTAGGTGCCGATACGCAGTATTTT.

The genes are TRBV7-3 and TRBJ1-5; D uncertain. Germline CDR1 SGHTA, CDR2 FQGTGA. The CDR3 consists of 18 residues. V was clipped by 5 bases and J by 6 bases, with 26 bases between them. The CDR3: CASSTLWAGPAGVQPQHF. CDR3 DNA sequence: TGTGCCAGCAGCACCCTTTGGGCGGGTCCGGCGGGTGTTCAGCCCCAGCATTTT.

The chain has TRBV27 and TRBJ2-1; D possibly corresponds to TRBD2 (5 bases). Germline values: CDR1 MNHEY, CDR2 SMNVEV (reference sequence). Trimming took 3 bases from V and 6 from J, leaving 15 bases between them. The CDR3 is made up of 15 amino acids. The CDR3 is CASSFLEDTPNEQFF. The CDR3 DNA reads as TGTGCCAGCAGTTTCCTGGAGGATACGCCCAATGAGCAGTTCTTC.

The chain has TRBV3-1 (or the pseudogene TRBV3-2) and TRBJ1-2; 7 bases map to TRBD1. V shed 2 bases, J shed 1 base, and the junction held 4 bases outside the gene matches. The CDR3 spans 15 residues. Germline CDR1 reads LGHDT; CDR2 reads YNNKEL (reference sequence). The CDR3 region is CASSQSQGINYGYTF. Written as DNA, the CDR3 is TGTGCCAGCAGCCAATCACAGGGGATTAACTATGGCTACACCTTC.

The genes are TRBV19 and TRBJ2-2; D is uncertain. V was cut by 5 bases and J by 5 bases, with 9 bases left in between. CDR1 LNHDA and CDR2 SQIVND come from the germline V gene (reference sequence). This CDR3 has 13 amino acids. CDR3 residues: CASSPDRTGELFF. The CDR3 DNA follows: TGTGCCAGTAGTCCCGATCGGACCGGGGAGCTGTTTTTT.

The gene calls are TRBV5-1 and TRBJ2-1; TRBD2 agrees at 7 bases. Germline V lookup: CDR1 SGHRS, CDR2 YFSETQ. This CDR3 region has 19 residues. J was trimmed by 3 bases and V by 3 bases; bases with no gene match: 18. The CDR3 DNA reads TGCGCCAGCAGCTCGCTCGGACTAGTTTCAAAGGGGCACTACAATGAGCAGTTCTTC. Its translation: CASSSLGLVSKGHYNEQFF.

This clone was found once. V usage is TRBV7-9 and J usage is TRBJ2-3; 8 bases map to TRBD2. The J segment lost 5 bases and the V segment lost 3 bases, leaving 7 bases of the junction unmatched. Germline V CDR1 and CDR2: SEHNR, FQNEAQ (reference sequence). The CDR3 contains 15 residues. The chain's CDR3 is CASSFLVAGRDTQYF. CDR3 DNA: TGTGCCAGCAGCTTCTTGGTAGCGGGACGAGATACGCAGTATTTT.

This rearrangement joins TRBV9 to TRBJ2-5; D is unresolved. CDR1 and CDR2 from the germline V gene are SGDLS and YYNGEE. The CDR3 length is 13 residues. V was pared by 0 bases and J by 1 base, with 4 bases between. The CDR3 sequence: CASSVAIQETQYF. The CDR3 DNA is TGTGCCAGCAGCGTAGCCATCCAAGAGACCCAGTACTTC.

This clone was observed a single time. The chain links TRBV7-8 to TRBJ1-2, with TRBD1 matching 9 bases. The CDR3 has 13 amino acids. Germline CDR1 reads SGHVS; CDR2 reads FQNEAQ. J gave up 8 bases and V 5 bases, and 6 bases lay outside the gene matches. The CDR3 region is CASSIGQGWGYTF. CDR3 nucleotides: TGTGCCAGCAGCATCGGACAGGGGTGGGGCTACACCTTC.

V gene TRBV18 combines with J gene TRBJ1-6; maybe TRBD1 (6 bases). Germline V gene lookup returns CDR1 KGHSH and CDR2 LQKENI. Trimming cost V 1 base and J 4 bases, with 8 bases left between them. This CDR3 has 15 residues. This chain's CDR3 is CASSPRQVYNSPLHF. CDR3 nucleotides: TGTGCCAGCTCACCACGACAGGTGTATAATTCACCCCTCCACTTT.

J is TRBJ1-2 and V is TRBV19; 11 bases are a match to TRBD1. The J segment lost 6 bases and the V segment lost 6 bases, leaving 3 bases of the junction unmatched. This CDR3 contains 13 residues. From germline, CDR1 is LNHDA and CDR2 SQIVND (reference sequence). The CDR3 is CASRGQGADGYTF. The CDR3 DNA sequence: TGTGCCAGTAGAGGACAGGGGGCTGATGGCTACACCTTC.

The chain uses TRBV2 and TRBJ1-4; 7 bases are a match to TRBD1. There are 14 residues in the CDR3. Per the germline V gene, CDR1 is SNHLY and CDR2 is FYNNEI. The V segment lost 7 bases and the J segment 2 bases; nucleotides outside the gene matches: 4. CDR3 sequence (DNA): TGTGCCAGCAAGTACAGGGGCACTAATGAAAAACTGTTTTTT. Its protein product is CASKYRGTNEKLFF.

This chain connects TRBV5-5 to TRBJ1-4; D is unclear. Looked up from germline, CDR1 is SGHKS and CDR2 is YYEKEE (reference sequence). The ends were cut back, 2 bases at V and 4 bases at J, with 9 bases in the middle. This CDR3 is built from 14 residues. The CDR3 nucleotides read TGTGCCAGCAGCTTAGGACTGATTAATGAAAAACTGTTTTTT. Translation gives CASSLGLINEKLFF.

The genes are TRBV13 and TRBJ2-3; the match to TRBD2 covers 14 bases. V gave up 5 bases and J gave up 5 bases; unmatched junction bases: 12. The CDR3 sequence is 18 residues long. Germline CDR1 reads PRHDT; CDR2 reads FYEKMQ (reference sequence). The CDR3 reads CASSPGTSGGRSGDTQYF. The CDR3 bases are TGTGCCAGCAGCCCCGGGACTAGCGGGGGTCGATCCGGAGATACGCAGTATTTT. Combining the CDR3 with reference TRBV13 and TRBJ2-3 gives the whole variable domain AAGVIQSPRHLIKEKRETATLKCYPIPRHDTVYWYQQGPGQDPQFLISFYEKMQSDKGSIPDRFSAQQFSDYHSELNMSSLELGDSALYFCASSPGTSGGRSGDTQYFGPGTRLTVL.

This clone was seen ten or more times. The chain carries TRBV7-9 and TRBJ2-2; D is possibly TRBD2 (5 bases). Germline V gene data show CDR1 as SEHNR and CDR2 as FQNEAQ (reference sequence). The CDR3 sequence is 15 residues long. The V and J ends lost 0 bases and 7 bases respectively, with 12 bases between them. The CDR3 nucleotides read TGTGCCAGCAGCTTAGCCCTAGCCAGTGGCGGGGAGCTGTTTTTT. It yields the protein CASSLALASGGELFF.

The chain links TRBV7-2 to TRBJ1-5, with 10 bases that match TRBD1. CDR1 and CDR2 from the germline V gene are SGHTA and FQGNSA. This CDR3 is built from 14 residues. Trimming took 5 bases from V and 8 from J; bases not matched to a gene: 6. Here the CDR3 DNA reads TGTGCCAGCAGCCCCGACAGGGGGCGAGAGCCCCAGCATTTT. As protein: CASSPDRGREPQHF.

V and J are TRBV7-9 and TRBJ1-2; D perhaps matches TRBD1 (6 bases). The CDR3 length is 13 residues. Trimming left V 5 bases short and J 6 bases short, with 13 bases between. Germline-derived CDR1 and CDR2 are SEHNR and FQNEAQ (reference sequence). CDR3 sequence: CASSPTQGNGYTF. The CDR3, as DNA: TGTGCCAGCAGCCCAACTCAGGGGAATGGCTACACCTTC.

This sequence joins TRBV28 and TRBJ1-4; tentatively, D is TRBD1 (6 bases). Germline assignment: CDR1 MDHEN and CDR2 SYDVKM. The V end was cut by 5 bases, the J end by 6 bases, with 16 bases between. The CDR3 is 15 amino acids. As DNA, the CDR3 is TGTGCCAGCAGTCCCCTAGCAGGGGCGGATGAAAAACTGTTTTTT. Protein product: CASSPLAGADEKLFF.

J is TRBJ2-3 and V is TRBV7-3; 8 nucleotides agree with TRBD2. The J segment lost 7 bases and the V segment lost 5 bases, leaving 14 bases of the junction unmatched. This CDR3 comprises 16 residues. The germline V gene encodes CDR1 SGHTA and CDR2 FQGTGA. The CDR3 DNA follows: TGTGCCAGCAGCCCACAGGGCGGGCTAGCGGGCTATACGCAGTATTTT. This gives the protein CASSPQGGLAGYTQYF.

CDR3 residues: CASIRGGEQFF. In DNA form, the CDR3 reads TGTGCCAGTATCCGGGGTGGTGAGCAGTTCTTC. J is TRBJ2-1 and V is TRBV7-8; perhaps TRBD2 as D (5 bases). CDR3 length equals 11 residues. The V gene's germline CDR1 is SGHVS and CDR2 FQNEAQ. Trimming cost V 9 bases and J 9 bases, with 12 bases left between them.

CDR3 DNA: TGTGCCAGCTCACTTTTCGACAGGGAGAAAGCTTTCTTT. This encodes CASSLFDREKAFF. V usage is TRBV18 and J usage is TRBJ1-1; TRBD1 aligns across 7 bases. V dropped 4 bases and J dropped 9; count of bases not matched to a gene: 8. This CDR3 is built from 13 residues. CDR1 is KGHSH, CDR2 LQKENI, per germline.

This clone has more than one count but fewer than ten. The rearrangement joins TRBV7-2 to TRBJ2-3; 12 nucleotides agree with TRBD2. Germline CDR1 and CDR2: SGHTA and FQGNSA. The V segment lost 3 bases and the J segment 14 bases; nucleotides outside the gene matches: 6. This CDR3 is built from 13 residues. DNA for the CDR3: TGTGCCAGCAGCTTGGAACTAGCGGGAGGACCGTATTTT. Translated, it gives CASSLELAGGPYF.